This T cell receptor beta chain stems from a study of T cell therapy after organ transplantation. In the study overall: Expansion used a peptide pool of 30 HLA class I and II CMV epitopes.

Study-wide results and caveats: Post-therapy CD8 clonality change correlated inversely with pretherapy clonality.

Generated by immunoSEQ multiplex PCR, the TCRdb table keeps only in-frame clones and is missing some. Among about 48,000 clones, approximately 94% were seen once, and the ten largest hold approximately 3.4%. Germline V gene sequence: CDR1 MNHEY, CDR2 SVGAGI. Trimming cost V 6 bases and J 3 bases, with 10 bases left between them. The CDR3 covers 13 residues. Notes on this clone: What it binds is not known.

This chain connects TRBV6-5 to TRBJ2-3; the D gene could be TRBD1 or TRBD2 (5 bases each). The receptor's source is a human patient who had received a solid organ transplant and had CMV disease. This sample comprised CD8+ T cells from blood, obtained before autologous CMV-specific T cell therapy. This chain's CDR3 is CASSSGTTDTQYF. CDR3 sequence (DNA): TGTGCCAGCAGCTCCGGGACGACAGATACGCAGTATTTT.